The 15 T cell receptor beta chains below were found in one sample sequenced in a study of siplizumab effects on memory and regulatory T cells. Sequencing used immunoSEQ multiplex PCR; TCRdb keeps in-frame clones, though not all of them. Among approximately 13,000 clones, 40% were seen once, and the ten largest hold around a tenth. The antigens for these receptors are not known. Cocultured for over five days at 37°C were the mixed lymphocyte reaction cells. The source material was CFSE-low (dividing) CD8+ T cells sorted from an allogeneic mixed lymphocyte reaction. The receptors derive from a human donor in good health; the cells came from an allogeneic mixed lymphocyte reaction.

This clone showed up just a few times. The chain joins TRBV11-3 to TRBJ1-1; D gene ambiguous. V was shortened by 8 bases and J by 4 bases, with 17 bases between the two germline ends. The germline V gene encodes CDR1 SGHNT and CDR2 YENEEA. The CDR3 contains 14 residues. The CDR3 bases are TGTGCCAGCGCAATCACCCCCGGTGGCACTGAAGCTTTCTTT. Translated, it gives CASAITPGGTEAFF.

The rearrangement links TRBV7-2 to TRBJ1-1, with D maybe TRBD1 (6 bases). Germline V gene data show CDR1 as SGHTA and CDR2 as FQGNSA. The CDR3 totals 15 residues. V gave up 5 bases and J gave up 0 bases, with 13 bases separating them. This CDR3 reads CASSRTGHLNTEAFF. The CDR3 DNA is TGTGCCAGCAGCCGGACGGGACACCTGAACACTGAAGCTTTCTTT. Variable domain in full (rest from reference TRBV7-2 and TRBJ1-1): GAGVSQSPSNKVTEKGKDVELRCDPISGHTALYWYRQSLGQGLEFLIYFQGNSAPDKSGLPSDRFSAERTGGSVSTLTIQRTQQEDSAVYLCASSRTGHLNTEAFFGQGTRLTVV.

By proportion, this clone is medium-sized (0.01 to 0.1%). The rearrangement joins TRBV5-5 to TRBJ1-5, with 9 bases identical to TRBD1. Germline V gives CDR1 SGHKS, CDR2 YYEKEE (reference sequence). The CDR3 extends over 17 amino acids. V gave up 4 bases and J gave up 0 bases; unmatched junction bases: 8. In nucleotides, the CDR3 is TGTGCCAGCAGCGGGGAAGACAGGGGGTATAGCAATCAGCCCCAGCATTTT. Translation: CASSGEDRGYSNQPQHF.

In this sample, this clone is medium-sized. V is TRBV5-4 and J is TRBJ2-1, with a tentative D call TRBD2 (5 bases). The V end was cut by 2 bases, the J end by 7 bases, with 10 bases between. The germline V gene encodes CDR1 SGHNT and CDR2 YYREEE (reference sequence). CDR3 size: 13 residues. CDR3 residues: CASSFGVSNEQFF. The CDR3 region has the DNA TGTGCCAGCAGCTTCGGGGTTAGTAATGAGCAGTTCTTC.

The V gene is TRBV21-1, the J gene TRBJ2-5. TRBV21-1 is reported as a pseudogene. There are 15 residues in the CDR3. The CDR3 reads CASSRGYTFSETQYF. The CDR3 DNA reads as TGTGCCAGCAGCCGTGGCTACACTTTCTCTGAGACCCAGTACTTC.

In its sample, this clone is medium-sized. The CDR3 coding sequence is TGCAGCGTTGAAGGTTTTGGGATGGCGGGAGCCCGGTACTTC. This sequence encodes CSVEGFGMAGARYF. This chain connects TRBV29-1 to TRBJ2-7; 7 positions match TRBD2. Germline V gene sequence: CDR1 SQVTM, CDR2 ANQGSEA. The length of the CDR3 is 14 residues. Losses at the gene ends were 1 base for V and 12 bases for J; bases not matched to a gene: 15.

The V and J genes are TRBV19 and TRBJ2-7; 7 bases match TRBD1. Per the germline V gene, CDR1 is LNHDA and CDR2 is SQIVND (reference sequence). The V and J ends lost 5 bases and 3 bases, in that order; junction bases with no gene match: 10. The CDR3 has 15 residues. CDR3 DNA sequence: TGTGCCAGTAGTCGAGCTTTTGGGACAGACTACGAGCAGTACTTC. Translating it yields CASSRAFGTDYEQYF. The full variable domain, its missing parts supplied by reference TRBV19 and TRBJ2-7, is DGGITQSPKYLFRKEGQNVTLSCEQNLNHDAMYWYRQDPGQGLRLIYYSQIVNDFQKGDIAEGYSVSREKKESFPLTVTSAQKNPTAFYLCASSRAFGTDYEQYFGPGTRLTVT.

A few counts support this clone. The CDR3 sequence is CASSYTGYEQYF. The CDR3 DNA follows: TGTGCCAGCAGCTACACAGGCTACGAGCAGTACTTC. The rearrangement links TRBV11-3 to TRBJ2-7, with D tentatively TRBD1 (5 bases). Trimming took off 4 bases at V and 3 bases at J, with 7 bases between the two ends. Germline V gives CDR1 SGHNT, CDR2 YENEEA. This CDR3 has 12 residues.

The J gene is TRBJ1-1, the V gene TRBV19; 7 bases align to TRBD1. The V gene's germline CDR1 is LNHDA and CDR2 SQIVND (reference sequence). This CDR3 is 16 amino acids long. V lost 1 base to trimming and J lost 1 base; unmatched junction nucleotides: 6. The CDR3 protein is CASSIGQGRANTEAFF. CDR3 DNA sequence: TGTGCCAGTAGTATAGGACAGGGACGGGCGAACACTGAAGCTTTCTTT.

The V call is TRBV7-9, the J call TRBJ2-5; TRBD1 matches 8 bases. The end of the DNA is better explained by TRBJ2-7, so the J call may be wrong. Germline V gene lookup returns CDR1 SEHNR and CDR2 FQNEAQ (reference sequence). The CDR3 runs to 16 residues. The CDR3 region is CASSFLSGQGSYEQYF. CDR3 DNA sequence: TGTGCCAGCAGCTTCCTTTCCGGACAGGGCTCCTACGAGCAGTACTTC.

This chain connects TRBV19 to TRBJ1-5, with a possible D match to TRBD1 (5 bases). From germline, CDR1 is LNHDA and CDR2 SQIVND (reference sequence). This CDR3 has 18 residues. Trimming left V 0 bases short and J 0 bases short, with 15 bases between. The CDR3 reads CASSIEHPGGSSNQPQHF. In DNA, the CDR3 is TGTGCCAGTAGTATAGAACATCCGGGGGGAAGTAGCAATCAGCCCCAGCATTTT.

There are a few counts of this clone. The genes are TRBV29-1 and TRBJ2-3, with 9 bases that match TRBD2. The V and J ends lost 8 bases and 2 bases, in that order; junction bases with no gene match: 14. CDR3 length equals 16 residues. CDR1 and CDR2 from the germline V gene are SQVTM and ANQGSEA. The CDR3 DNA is TGCAGCTTCGCCGGGACTAGCTCCCTTTTCACAGATACGCAGTATTTT. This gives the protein CSFAGTSSLFTDTQYF.

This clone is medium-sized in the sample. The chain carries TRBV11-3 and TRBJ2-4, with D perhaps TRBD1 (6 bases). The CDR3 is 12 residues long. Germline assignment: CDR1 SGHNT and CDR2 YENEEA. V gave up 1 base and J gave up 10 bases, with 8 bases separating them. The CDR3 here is CASSLGDTIQYF. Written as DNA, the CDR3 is TGTGCCAGCAGCTTAGGGGACACTATTCAGTACTTC.

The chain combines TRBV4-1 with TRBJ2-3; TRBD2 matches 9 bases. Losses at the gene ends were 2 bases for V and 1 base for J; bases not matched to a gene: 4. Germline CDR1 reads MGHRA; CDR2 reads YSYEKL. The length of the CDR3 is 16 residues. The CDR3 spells CASSQLRLAGTDTQYF. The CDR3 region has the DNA TGCGCCAGCAGCCAACTAAGACTAGCGGGCACAGATACGCAGTATTTT.

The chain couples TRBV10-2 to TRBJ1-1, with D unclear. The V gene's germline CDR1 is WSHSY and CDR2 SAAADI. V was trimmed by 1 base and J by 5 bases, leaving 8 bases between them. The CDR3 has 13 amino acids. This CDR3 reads CASSEWVGTEAFF. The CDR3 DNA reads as TGCGCCAGCAGTGAGTGGGTTGGAACTGAAGCTTTCTTT.